This T cell receptor (beta chain) was captured by sequencing in a study of Ad26.COV2.S vaccination and SARS-CoV-2 variants. The table came from immunoSEQ multiplex PCR; TCRdb's copy has only in-frame clones and leaves some out. The table lists about 480,000 clones, around 88% of them singletons. Specified treatment: around 19 received Ad26.COV2.S at low or high dose, single or two shots; roughly five received placebo; per-sample allocation not given. Samples came from day 63 after the first vaccine or placebo injection. Only a few counts were recorded for this clone. This material consisted of peripheral blood, taken in a trial of Ad26.COV2.S vaccine versus placebo. This clonotype was obtained from a person between 18 and 59 years old who received the Ad26.COV2.S COVID-19 vaccine or a placebo.

CDR3 bases: TGTGCCAGCAGCTTAGTCCTCCTCCCCCGGGAGCAGTTCTTC. Translated, it gives CASSLVLLPREQFF. This chain uses TRBV7-2 with TRBJ2-1; D not certain. This CDR3 is 14 amino acids long. Germline CDR1 reads SGHTA; CDR2 reads FQGNSA. Between the trimmed V and J ends, which lost 1 base and 10 bases, there was a span of 14 bases.